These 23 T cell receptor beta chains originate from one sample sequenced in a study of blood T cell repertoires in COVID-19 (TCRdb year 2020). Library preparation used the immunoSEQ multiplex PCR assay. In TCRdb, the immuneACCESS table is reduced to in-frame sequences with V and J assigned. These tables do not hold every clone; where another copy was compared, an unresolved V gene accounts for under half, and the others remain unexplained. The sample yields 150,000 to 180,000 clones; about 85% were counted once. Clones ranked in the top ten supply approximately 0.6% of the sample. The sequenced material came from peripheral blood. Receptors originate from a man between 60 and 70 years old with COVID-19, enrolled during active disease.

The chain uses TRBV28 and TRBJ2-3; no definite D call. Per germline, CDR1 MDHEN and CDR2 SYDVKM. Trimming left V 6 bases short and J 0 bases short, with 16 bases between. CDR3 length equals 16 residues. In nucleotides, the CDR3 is TGTGCCAGCAGACCCCCGGGTCCCATTAGCACAGATACGCAGTATTTT. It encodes CASRPPGPISTDTQYF.

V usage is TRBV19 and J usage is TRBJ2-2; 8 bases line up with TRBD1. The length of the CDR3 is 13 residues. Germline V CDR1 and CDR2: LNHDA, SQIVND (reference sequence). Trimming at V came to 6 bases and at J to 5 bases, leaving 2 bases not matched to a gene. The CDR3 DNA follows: TGTGCCAGTAGAACAGGGGGAACCGGGGAGCTGTTTTTT. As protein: CASRTGGTGELFF.

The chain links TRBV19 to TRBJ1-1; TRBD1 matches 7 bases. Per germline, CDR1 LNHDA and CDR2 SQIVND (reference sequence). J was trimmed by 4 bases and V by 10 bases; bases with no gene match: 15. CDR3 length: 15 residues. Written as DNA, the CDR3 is TGTGCCACAAGATGGGGGAGAGGGGGCGTCACTGAAGCTTTCTTT. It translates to CATRWGRGGVTEAFF.

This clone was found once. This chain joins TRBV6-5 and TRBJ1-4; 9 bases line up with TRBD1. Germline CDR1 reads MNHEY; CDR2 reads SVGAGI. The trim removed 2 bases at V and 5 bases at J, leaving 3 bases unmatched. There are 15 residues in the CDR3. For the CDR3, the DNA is TGTGCCAGCAGTTACATGACAGGGGGGAATGAAAAACTGTTTTTT. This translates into CASSYMTGGNEKLFF.

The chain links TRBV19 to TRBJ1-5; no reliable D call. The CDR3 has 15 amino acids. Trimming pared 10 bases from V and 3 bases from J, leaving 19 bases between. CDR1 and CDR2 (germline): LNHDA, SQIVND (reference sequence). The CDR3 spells CATSFLGGNNQPQHF. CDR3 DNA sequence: TGTGCCACCTCATTTTTGGGCGGGAACAATCAGCCCCAGCATTTT.

CDR3 coding DNA: TGTGCCAGCGGCCCGTTGAGGCAGGGCGTGATCGGCTCTGGGGCCAACGTCCTGACTTTC. Encoded protein: CASGPLRQGVIGSGANVLTF. The V call is TRBV27, the J call TRBJ2-6; D might be TRBD1 (5 bases). The germline gives CDR1 MNHEY, CDR2 SMNVEV (reference sequence). The CDR3 sequence is 20 residues long. V lost 8 bases and J lost 0, with 26 bases in between. Looking up the rest from reference TRBV27 and TRBJ2-6 gives the full variable domain: EAQVTQNPRYLITVTGKKLTVTCSQNMNHEYMSWYRQDPGLGLRQIYYSMNVEVTDKGDVPEGYKVSRKEKRNFPLILESPSPNQTSLYFCASGPLRQGVIGSGANVLTFGAGSRLTVL.

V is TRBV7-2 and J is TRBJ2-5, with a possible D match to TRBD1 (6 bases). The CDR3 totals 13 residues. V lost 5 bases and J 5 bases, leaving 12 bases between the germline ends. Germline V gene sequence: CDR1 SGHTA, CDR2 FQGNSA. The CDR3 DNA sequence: TGTGCCAGCAGCCCGGACAGTCTGGAGACCCAGTACTTC. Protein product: CASSPDSLETQYF.

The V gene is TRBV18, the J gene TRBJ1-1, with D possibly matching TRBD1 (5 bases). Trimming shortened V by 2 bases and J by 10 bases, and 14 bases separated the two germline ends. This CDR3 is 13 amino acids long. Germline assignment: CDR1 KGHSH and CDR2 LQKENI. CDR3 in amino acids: CASSPAQGFGAFF. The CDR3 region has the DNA TGTGCCAGCTCACCAGCTCAGGGCTTTGGAGCTTTCTTT.

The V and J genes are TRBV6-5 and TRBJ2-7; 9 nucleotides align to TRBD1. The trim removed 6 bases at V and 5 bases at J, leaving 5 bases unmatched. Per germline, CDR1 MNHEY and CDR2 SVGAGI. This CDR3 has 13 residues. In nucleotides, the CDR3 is TGTGCCAGCAGGGGGACAGGGAAGAACGAGCAGTACTTC. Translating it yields CASRGTGKNEQYF.

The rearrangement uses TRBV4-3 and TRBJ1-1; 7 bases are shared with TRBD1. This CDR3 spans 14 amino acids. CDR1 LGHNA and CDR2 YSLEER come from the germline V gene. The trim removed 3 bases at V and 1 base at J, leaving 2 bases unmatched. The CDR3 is CASSQGTANTEAFF. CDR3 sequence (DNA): TGCGCCAGCAGCCAGGGGACAGCGAACACTGAAGCTTTCTTT.

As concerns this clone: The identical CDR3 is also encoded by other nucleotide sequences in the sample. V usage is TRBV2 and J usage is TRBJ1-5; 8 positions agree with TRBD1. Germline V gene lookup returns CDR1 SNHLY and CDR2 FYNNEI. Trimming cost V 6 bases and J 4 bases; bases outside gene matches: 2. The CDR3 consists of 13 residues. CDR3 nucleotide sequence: TGTGCCAGCAGCGGACAGGGAAATCAGCCCCAGCATTTT. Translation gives CASSGQGNQPQHF.

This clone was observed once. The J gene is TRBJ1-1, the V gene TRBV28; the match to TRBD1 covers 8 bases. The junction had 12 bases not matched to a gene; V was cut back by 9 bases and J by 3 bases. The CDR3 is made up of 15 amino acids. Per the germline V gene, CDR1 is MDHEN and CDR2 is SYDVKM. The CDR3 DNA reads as TGTGCCAGTGCCTCTCAGGGGGCGATGGACACTGAAGCTTTCTTT. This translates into CASASQGAMDTEAFF.

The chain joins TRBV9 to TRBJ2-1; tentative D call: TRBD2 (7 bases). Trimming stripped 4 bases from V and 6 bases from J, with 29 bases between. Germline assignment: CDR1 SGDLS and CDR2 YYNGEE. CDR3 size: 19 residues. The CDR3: CASSKTGTLSGISPNEQFF. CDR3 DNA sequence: TGTGCCAGCAGCAAAACCGGGACACTGAGCGGGATTTCTCCCAATGAGCAGTTCTTC.

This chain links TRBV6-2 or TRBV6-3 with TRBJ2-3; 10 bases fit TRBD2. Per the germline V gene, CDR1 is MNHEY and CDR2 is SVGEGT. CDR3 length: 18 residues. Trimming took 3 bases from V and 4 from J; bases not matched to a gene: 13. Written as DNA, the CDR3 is TGTGCCAGCAGTTATGAGCTGTTGGCGGGACTAGCGCCAGATACGCAGTATTTT. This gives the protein CASSYELLAGLAPDTQYF.

The CDR3 region has the DNA TGTGCCAGCAGTTTCGACAGGGGTGGGTTTGAAGCTTTCTTT. Translation gives CASSFDRGGFEAFF. This sequence joins TRBV27 and TRBJ1-1, with TRBD1 matching over 8 bases. With V trimmed by 3 bases and J by 7 bases, 7 bases remained unmatched. The CDR3 extends over 14 amino acids. The germline CDR1 and CDR2 sequences are MNHEY and SMNVEV (reference sequence).

The CDR3 sequence: CASSESGVSGNTIYF. The CDR3 DNA follows: TGTGCCAGCAGTGAATCAGGGGTCTCCGGAAACACCATATATTTT. The chain links TRBV25-1 to TRBJ1-3, with D tentatively TRBD1 (6 bases). Deletions cut 1 base from V and 4 bases from J, with 11 bases between. In germline, CDR1 is MGHDK, CDR2 SYGVNS. The CDR3 loop spans 15 amino acids.

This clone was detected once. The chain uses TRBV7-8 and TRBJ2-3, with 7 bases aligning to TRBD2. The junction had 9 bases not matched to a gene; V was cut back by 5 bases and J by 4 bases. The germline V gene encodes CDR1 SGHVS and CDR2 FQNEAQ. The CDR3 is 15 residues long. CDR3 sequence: CASSKTSVGSDTQYF. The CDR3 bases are TGTGCCAGCAGCAAAACTAGCGTTGGATCAGATACGCAGTATTTT. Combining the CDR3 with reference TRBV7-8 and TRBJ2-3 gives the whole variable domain GAGVSQSPRYKVAKRGQDVALRCDPISGHVSLFWYQQALGQGPEFLTYFQNEAQLDKSGLPSDRFFAERPEGSVSTLKIQRTQQEDSAVYLCASSKTSVGSDTQYFGPGTRLTVL.

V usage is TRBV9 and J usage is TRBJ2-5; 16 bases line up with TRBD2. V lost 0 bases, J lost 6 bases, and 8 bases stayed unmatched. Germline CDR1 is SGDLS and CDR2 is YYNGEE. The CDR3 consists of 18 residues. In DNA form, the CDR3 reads TGTGCCAGCAGCGTAGGGACGGGACTAGCGGGAGGGTGGAAGACCCAGTACTTC. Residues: CASSVGTGLAGGWKTQYF.

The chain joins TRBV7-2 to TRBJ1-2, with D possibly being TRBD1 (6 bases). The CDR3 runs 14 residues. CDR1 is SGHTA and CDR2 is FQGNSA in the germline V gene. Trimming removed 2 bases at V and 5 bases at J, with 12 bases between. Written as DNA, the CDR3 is TGTGCCAGCAGCTTATCCGGGGGGCCTTATGGCTACACCTTC. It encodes CASSLSGGPYGYTF.

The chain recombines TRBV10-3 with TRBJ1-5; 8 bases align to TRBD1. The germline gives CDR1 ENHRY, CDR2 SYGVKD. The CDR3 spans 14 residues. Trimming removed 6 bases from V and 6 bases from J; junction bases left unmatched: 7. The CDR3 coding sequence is TGTGCCATCAGGCCTGGACAGGGAAGTCAGCCCCAGCATTTT. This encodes CAIRPGQGSQPQHF.

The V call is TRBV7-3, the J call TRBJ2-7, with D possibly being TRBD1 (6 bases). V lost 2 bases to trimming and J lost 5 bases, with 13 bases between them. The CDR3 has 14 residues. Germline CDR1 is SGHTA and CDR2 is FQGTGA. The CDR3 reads CASSLSWTADEQYF. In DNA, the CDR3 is TGTGCCAGCAGCTTATCCTGGACAGCCGACGAGCAGTACTTC.

CDR3 sequence: CASSHIGQTQETQYF. CDR3 nucleotide sequence: TGCGCCAGCAGCCACATAGGACAAACTCAAGAGACCCAGTACTTC. This chain links TRBV4-1 with TRBJ2-5; a weak D match, TRBD1 (5 bases). The ends were cut back, 3 bases at V and 2 bases at J, with 13 bases in the middle. Germline V gives CDR1 MGHRA, CDR2 YSYEKL. CDR3 length: 15 amino acids.

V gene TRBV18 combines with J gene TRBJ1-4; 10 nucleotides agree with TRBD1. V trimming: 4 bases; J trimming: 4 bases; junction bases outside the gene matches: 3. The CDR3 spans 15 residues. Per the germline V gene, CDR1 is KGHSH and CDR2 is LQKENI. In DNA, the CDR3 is TGTGCCAGCTCACTGGGGACAGGGGTTAATGAAAAACTGTTTTTT. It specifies CASSLGTGVNEKLFF.